This T cell receptor beta chain was identified during a study of shared clonotypes between healthy human individuals. Study context: Three CD4 naive, three CD4 memory, two CD8 naive and one CD8 memory plate were used per donor.

Using immunoSEQ multiplex PCR, the repertoire was profiled, and TCRdb retains in-frame clones only, with some absent. Of fewer than 2.5 million clones in the sample, roughly 93% were seen once. General study results and limits: The sole specimen, blood, was sampled, and tissue repertoires likely differ.

On this clone: Antigen unknown.

The CDR3 is 15 residues long. Germline CDR1 SGHVS, CDR2 FNYEAQ. Trimming removed 1 base at V and 5 bases at J, with 13 bases between. The TCR comes from a man aged 18 to 35 in good health. Some clones in this sample may be carry-over from other donors' samples. The chain couples TRBV7-6 to TRBJ2-3; possibly TRBD2 for D (6 bases). What was sequenced was naive CD4+ T cells from PBMCs. Subset described: CD45RA+ positively selected. The CDR3: CASSLGPGRGDTQYF. CDR3 DNA sequence: TGTGCCAGCAGCTTAGGACCCGGGCGGGGAGATACGCAGTATTTT. Complete variable domain (other parts from reference TRBV7-6 and TRBJ2-3): GAGVSQSPRYKVTKRGQDVALRCDPISGHVSLYWYRQALGQGPEFLTYFNYEAQQDKSGLPNDRFSAERPEGSISTLTIQRTEQRDSAMYRCASSLGPGRGDTQYFGPGTRLTVL.